This T cell receptor beta chain was identified during a study of T cell repertoires in cytomegalovirus infection. Study as a whole: Public signatures in TCR beta pointed to CMV infection and matching HLA type. General study findings and limits: HLA-C-restricted TCR beta clonotypes specific for CMV led the ex vivo response. Summed frequency of shared TCR beta families picked out CMV carriers who also had the relevant HLA.

On this clonotype itself: The antigen is not known. One end of the junction does not line up with germline, which may come from a read error.

TCRdb reprocessed the reads with MiXCR, giving one entry per CDR3 protein. The table records 700,000 to 950,000 distinct CDR3 sequences, approximately 30% of them present only once. The CDR3 length is 14 residues. Germline CDR1 MNHNY, CDR2 SVGAGI (reference sequence). This material consisted of cultured CD8+ T cells from PBMCs, taken from culture after CMV antigen stimulation. This receptor was taken from a human donor in good health (CMV status not recorded). Some clones in this sample may be carry-over from other donors' samples. The genes are TRBV6-6 and TRBJ1-1, with D unclear. CDR3: CANSYSGRPVEAFF. The CDR3 DNA reads TGTGCCAACAGTTACTCGGGGAGACCAGTTGAAGCTTTCTTT.